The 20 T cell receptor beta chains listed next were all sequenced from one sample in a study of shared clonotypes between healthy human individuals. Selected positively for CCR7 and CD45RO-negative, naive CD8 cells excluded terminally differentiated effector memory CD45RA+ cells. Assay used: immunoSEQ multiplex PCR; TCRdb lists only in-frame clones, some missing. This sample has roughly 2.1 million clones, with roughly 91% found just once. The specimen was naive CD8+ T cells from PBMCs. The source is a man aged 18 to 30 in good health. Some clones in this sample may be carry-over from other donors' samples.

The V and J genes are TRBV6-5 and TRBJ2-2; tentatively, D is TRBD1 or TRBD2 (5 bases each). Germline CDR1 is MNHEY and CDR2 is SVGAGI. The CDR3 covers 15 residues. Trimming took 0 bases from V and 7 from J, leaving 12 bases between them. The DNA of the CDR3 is TGTGCCAGCAGTTACTCGCCGGGGCGAGGCGGGGAGCTGTTTTTT. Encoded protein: CASSYSPGRGGELFF.

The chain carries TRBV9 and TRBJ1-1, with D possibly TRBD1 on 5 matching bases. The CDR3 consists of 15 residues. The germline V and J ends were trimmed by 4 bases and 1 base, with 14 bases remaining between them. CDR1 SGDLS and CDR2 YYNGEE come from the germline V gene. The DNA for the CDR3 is TGTGCCAGCAGCCATGGGACGGAGACGAACACTGAAGCTTTCTTT. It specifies CASSHGTETNTEAFF.

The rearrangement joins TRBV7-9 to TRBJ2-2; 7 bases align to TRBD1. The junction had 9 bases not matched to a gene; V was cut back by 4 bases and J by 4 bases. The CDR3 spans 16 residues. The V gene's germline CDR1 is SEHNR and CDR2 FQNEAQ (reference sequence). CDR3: CASSSFGTALTGELFF. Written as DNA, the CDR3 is TGTGCCAGCAGCTCTTTCGGGACAGCGCTCACCGGGGAGCTGTTTTTT.

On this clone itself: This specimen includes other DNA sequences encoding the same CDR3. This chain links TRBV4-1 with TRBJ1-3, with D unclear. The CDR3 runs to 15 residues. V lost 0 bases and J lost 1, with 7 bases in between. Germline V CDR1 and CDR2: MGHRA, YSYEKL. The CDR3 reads CASSQEPRSGNTIYF. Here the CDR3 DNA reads TGCGCCAGCAGCCAAGAACCCAGGTCTGGAAACACCATATATTTT.

The CDR3 sequence: CASSLAEGWNEQFF. CDR3 bases: TGTGCCAGCAGTTTAGCGGAGGGTTGGAATGAGCAGTTCTTC. This chain links TRBV27 with TRBJ2-1; D might be TRBD2 (6 bases). The CDR3 is 14 residues long. CDR1 MNHEY and CDR2 SMNVEV come from the germline V gene (reference sequence). Trimming pared 2 bases from V and 7 bases from J, leaving 12 bases between.

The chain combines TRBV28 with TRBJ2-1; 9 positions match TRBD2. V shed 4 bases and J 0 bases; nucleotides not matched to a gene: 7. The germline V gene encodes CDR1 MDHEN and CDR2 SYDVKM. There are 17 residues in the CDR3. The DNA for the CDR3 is TGTGCCAGCAGTTCTCAGCTAGCGGGAAGCTCCTACAATGAGCAGTTCTTC. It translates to CASSSQLAGSSYNEQFF.

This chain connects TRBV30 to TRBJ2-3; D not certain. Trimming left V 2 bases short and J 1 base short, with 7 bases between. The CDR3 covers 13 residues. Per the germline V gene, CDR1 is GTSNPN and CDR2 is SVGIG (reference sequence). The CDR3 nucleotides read TGTGCCTGGAGTCTCGACGGCACAGATACGCAGTATTTT. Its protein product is CAWSLDGTDTQYF.

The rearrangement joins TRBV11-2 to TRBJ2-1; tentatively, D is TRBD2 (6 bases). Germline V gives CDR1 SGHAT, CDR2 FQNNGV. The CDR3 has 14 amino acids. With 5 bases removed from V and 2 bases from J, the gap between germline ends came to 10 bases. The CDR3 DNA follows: TGTGCCAGCAGCGGAGGGGTGACCTACAATGAGCAGTTCTTC. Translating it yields CASSGGVTYNEQFF.

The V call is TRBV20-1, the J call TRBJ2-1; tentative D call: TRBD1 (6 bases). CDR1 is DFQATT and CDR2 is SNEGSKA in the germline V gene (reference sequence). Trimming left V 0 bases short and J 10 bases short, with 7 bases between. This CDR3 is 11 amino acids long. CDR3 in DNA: TGCAGTGCTAGAGACGGGACAGAGCAGTTCTTC. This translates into CSARDGTEQFF.

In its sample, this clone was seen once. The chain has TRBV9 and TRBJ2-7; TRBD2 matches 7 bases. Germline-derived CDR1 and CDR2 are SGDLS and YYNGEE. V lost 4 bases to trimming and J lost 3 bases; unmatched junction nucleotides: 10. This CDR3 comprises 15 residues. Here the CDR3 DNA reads TGTGCCAGCAGCCCACCGGCGGGAGCGCGCTACGAGCAGTACTTC. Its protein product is CASSPPAGARYEQYF.

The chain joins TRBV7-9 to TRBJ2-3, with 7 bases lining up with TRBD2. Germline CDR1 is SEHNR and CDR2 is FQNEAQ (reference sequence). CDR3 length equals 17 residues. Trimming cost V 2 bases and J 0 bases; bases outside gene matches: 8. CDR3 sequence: CASSLRRGKPSTDTQYF. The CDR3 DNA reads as TGTGCCAGCAGCTTAAGGCGGGGGAAACCAAGCACAGATACGCAGTATTTT.

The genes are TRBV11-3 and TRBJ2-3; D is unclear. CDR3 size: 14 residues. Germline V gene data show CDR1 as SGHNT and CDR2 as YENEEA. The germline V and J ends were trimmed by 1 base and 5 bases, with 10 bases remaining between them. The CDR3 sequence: CASSLVGYGDTQYF. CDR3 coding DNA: TGTGCCAGCAGCTTAGTCGGGTATGGAGATACGCAGTATTTT.

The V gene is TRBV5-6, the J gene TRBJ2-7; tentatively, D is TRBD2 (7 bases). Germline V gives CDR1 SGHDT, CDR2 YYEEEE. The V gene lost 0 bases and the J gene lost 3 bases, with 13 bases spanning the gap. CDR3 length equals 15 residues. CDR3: CASSLEGEGYYEQYF. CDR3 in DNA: TGTGCCAGCAGCTTGGAGGGGGAGGGCTACTACGAGCAGTACTTC. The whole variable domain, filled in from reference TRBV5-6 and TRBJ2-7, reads DAGVTQSPTHLIKTRGQQVTLRCSPKSGHDTVSWYQQALGQGPQFIFQYYEEEERQRGNFPDRFSGHQFPNYSSELNVNALLLGDSALYLCASSLEGEGYYEQYFGPGTRLTVT.

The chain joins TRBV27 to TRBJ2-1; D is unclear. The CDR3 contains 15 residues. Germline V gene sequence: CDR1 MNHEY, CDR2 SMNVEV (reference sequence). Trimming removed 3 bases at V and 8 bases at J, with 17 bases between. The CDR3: CASSFSVRVGHEQFF. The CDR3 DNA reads TGTGCCAGCAGTTTCTCAGTAAGGGTAGGCCATGAGCAGTTCTTC.

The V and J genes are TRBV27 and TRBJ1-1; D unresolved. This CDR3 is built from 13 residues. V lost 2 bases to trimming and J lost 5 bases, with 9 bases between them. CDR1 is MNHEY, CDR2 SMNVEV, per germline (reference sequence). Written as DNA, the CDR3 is TGTGCCAGCAGTTTACGCACGGGAACTGAAGCTTTCTTT. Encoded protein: CASSLRTGTEAFF.

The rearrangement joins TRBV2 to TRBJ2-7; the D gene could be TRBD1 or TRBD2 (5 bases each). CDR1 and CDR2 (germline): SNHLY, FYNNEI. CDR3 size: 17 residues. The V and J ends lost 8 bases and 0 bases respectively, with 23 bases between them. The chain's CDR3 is CASPPGRWDVSSYEQYF. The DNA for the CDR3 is TGTGCCAGCCCTCCGGGACGTTGGGACGTCAGCTCCTACGAGCAGTACTTC.

The CDR3 coding sequence is TGTGCCAGCATTGGGGGGCTAGATGAGCAGTTCTTC. As protein: CASIGGLDEQFF. The gene calls are TRBV25-1 and TRBJ2-1; D might be TRBD1 or TRBD2, each matching 6 bases. In germline, CDR1 is MGHDK, CDR2 SYGVNS. This CDR3 has 12 amino acids. Trimming took off 7 bases at V and 8 bases at J, with 12 bases between the two ends.

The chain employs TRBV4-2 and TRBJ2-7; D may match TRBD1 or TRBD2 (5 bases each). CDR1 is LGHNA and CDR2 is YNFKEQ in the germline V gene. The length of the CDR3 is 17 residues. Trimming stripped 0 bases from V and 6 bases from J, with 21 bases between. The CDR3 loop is CASSQDLRAEGPIEQYF. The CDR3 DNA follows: TGTGCCAGCAGCCAAGATTTGAGGGCAGAGGGGCCCATCGAGCAGTACTTC.

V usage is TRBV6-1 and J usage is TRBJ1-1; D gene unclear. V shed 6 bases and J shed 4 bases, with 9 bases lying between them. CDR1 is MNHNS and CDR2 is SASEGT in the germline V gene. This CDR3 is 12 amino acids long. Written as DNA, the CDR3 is TGTGCCAGCAGAATCCTAGGCACTGAAGCTTTCTTT. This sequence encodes CASRILGTEAFF.

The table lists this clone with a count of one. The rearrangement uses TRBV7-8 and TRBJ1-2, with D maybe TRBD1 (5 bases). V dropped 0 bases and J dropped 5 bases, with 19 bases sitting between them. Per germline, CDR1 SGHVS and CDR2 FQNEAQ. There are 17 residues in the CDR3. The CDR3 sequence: CASSLAPGVRVLYGYTF. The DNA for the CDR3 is TGTGCCAGCAGCTTAGCACCGGGGGTAAGGGTCTTGTATGGCTACACCTTC.